The rows below give T cell receptor beta chains drawn from one sample of a study of response to subunit inactivated influenza vaccine. TCRdb ran MiXCR on the RT-PCR reads and lists one entry per CDR3 protein. The data contain around 750,000 distinct CDR3 sequences, about 20% of them singletons. The source was PBMCs from blood, collected 5 to 6 days after vaccination. The receptor set was obtained from a man aged 50 to 60 who received an inactivated influenza vaccine. Both conserved end residues are part of each CDR3. A D gene is named only where the DNA matches it firmly. Clone size appears in some rows only: once, few, many, or a class for an expanded clone.

V	J	size	D	CDR3	DNA
TRBV29-1	TRBJ2-5	few	NA	CSVEGSTKTQYF	TGCAGCGTTGAGGGTAGCACGAAGACCCAGTACTTC
TRBV29-1	TRBJ2-2	NA	NA	CSVAPGLSTGELFF	TGCAGCGTTGCCCCGGGACTTAGTACCGGGGAGCTGTTTTTT
TRBV20-1	TRBJ1-4	many	NA	CSATPQPSNEKLFF	TGCAGTGCTACCCCTCAGCCATCTAATGAAAAACTGTTTTTT
TRBV20-1	TRBJ2-7	many	TRBD2	CSASGTSGGSYEQYF	TGCAGTGCTAGCGGAACTAGCGGGGGGAGCTACGAGCAGTACTTC
TRBV7-9	TRBJ2-7	NA	NA	CASSYGVATVYEQYF	TGTGCCAGCAGCTACGGAGTAGCGACCGTTTACGAGCAGTACTTC
TRBV25-1	TRBJ2-5	NA	NA	CASSDRLGGRETQYF	TGTGCCAGCAGTGATCGTTTGGGGGGCCGAGAGACCCAGTACTTC
TRBV12-3/TRBV12-4	TRBJ2-7	NA	NA	CASSLSQAPCF	TGTGCCAGCAGTTTGTCCCAGGCCCCCTGCTTC
TRBV7-9	TRBJ2-5	NA	NA	CASSMYRETQYF	TGTGCCAGCAGTATGTATAGAGAGACCCAGTACTTC
TRBV27	TRBJ2-1	few	NA	CASSLSPAYGDEQFF	TGTGCCAGCAGTTTATCTCCAGCCTATGGCGATGAGCAGTTCTTC
TRBV28	TRBJ1-1	NA	NA	CASSLGMWQTEAFF	TGTGCCAGCAGTTTAGGGATGTGGCAGACTGAAGCTTTCTTT
TRBV4-3	TRBJ2-3	NA	TRBD2	CASSPREGKGDTQYF	TGCGCCAGCAGCCCTAGGGAGGGTAAGGGGGATACGCAGTATTTT
TRBV11-2	TRBJ2-1	NA	TRBD2	CASSSRLAPYNEQFF	TGTGCCAGCAGCTCCCGACTAGCGCCATACAATGAGCAGTTCTTC
TRBV18	TRBJ2-7	few	TRBD2	CASSRTSAGNEQYF	TGTGCCAGCTCACGGACTAGCGCCGGAAACGAGCAGTACTTC
TRBV12-3/TRBV12-4	TRBJ2-5	few	NA	CASSPGVGQGQETQYF	TGTGCCAGCAGCCCGGGGGTTGGGCAGGGGCAAGAGACCCAGTACTTC
TRBV20-1	TRBJ2-7	few	NA	CSVGPGHEQYF	TGCAGTGTAGGCCCAGGCCACGAGCAGTACTTC
TRBV5-6	TRBJ2-3	NA	NA	CASSFRYTQYF	TGTGCCAGCAGCTTTCGTTATACGCAGTATTTT
TRBV29-1	TRBJ2-1	NA	TRBD2	CSVDALLAGDSYNEQFF	TGCAGCGTTGATGCTTTACTAGCGGGGGACTCCTACAATGAGCAGTTCTTC
TRBV29-1	TRBJ2-1	NA	TRBD2	CSAGRGSGRVNEQFF	TGCAGCGCTGGTCGGGGGAGCGGGAGGGTCAATGAGCAGTTCTTC
TRBV5-1	TRBJ1-2	few	NA	CASSPSSYYGYTF	TGCGCCAGCAGCCCGTCCAGTTACTATGGCTACACCTTC
TRBV7-6	TRBJ2-7	few	NA	CASSSKRLRTPDEQYF	TGTGCCAGCAGTTCAAAACGTCTCAGAACCCCTGACGAGCAGTACTTC
TRBV2	TRBJ2-7	once	TRBD1	CASRPGTGGLEQYF	TGTGCCAGCAGGCCCGGGACAGGGGGCCTCGAGCAGTACTTC
TRBV12-3/TRBV12-4	TRBJ2-3	few	NA	CASSGPGLSTDTQYF	TGTGCCAGCAGTGGCCCGGGTCTGTCCACAGATACGCAGTATTTT
TRBV5-1	TRBJ2-5	NA	NA	CASSLGFLQETQYF	TGCGCCAGCAGCTTGGGTTTCCTACAAGAGACCCAGTACTTC
TRBV6-5	TRBJ2-7	NA	TRBD2	CASSYLTAGVHEQYF	TGTGCCAGCAGTTACTTGACAGCGGGAGTACACGAGCAGTACTTC
TRBV20-1	TRBJ2-7	NA	TRBD1	CSARRDRSSYEQYF	TGCAGTGCTAGAAGGGACAGAAGCTCCTACGAGCAGTACTTC
TRBV10-3	TRBJ2-2	few	NA	CAISEGGRFVAGELFF	TGTGCCATCAGTGAGGGCGGGCGGTTTGTGGCCGGGGAGCTGTTTTTT
TRBV6-5	TRBJ2-7	few	NA	CASSYYLGANEQYF	TGTGCCAGCAGTTACTACTTGGGAGCGAACGAGCAGTACTTC
TRBV6-2/TRBV6-3	TRBJ2-2	NA	NA	CASTKDRVNTGELFF	TGTGCCAGCACCAAGGACAGAGTTAACACCGGGGAGCTGTTTTTT
TRBV7-7	TRBJ2-3	many	NA	CASSPAALGITDTQYF	TGTGCCAGCAGCCCCGCCGCCCTAGGAATCACAGATACGCAGTATTTT
TRBV7-2	TRBJ2-3	NA	TRBD2	CASSQLAGSPTDTQYF	TGTGCCAGCAGCCAATTAGCGGGGTCCCCCACAGATACGCAGTATTTT
TRBV29-1	TRBJ1-1	NA	NA	CSGVGGMSTEAFF	TGCAGCGGTGTCGGAGGGATGAGCACTGAAGCTTTCTTT
TRBV5-1	TRBJ2-7	NA	NA	CASSTRGTIYEQYF	TGCGCCAGCAGCACCCGCGGGACAATCTACGAGCAGTACTTC
TRBV9	TRBJ1-2	NA	TRBD1	CASSTRQGLNYGYTF	TGTGCCAGCAGCACTCGACAGGGGTTGAACTATGGCTACACCTTC
TRBV6-2/TRBV6-3	TRBJ2-4	NA	NA	CASSYGIGNIQYF	TGTGCCAGCAGTTATGGAATTGGAAACATTCAGTACTTC
TRBV29-1	TRBJ2-1	NA	NA	CSVELRGTTSALPYNEQFF	TGCAGCGTTGAGCTGAGGGGGACCACCTCTGCCTTACCCTACAATGAGCAGTTCTTC
TRBV5-1	TRBJ2-3	many	TRBD2	CASSSLGTSGGQGDTQYF	TGCGCCAGCAGCTCTCTCGGGACTAGCGGGGGTCAAGGGGATACGCAGTATTTT
TRBV5-1	TRBJ2-3	NA	NA	CASSPPGKTDTQYF	TGCGCCAGCAGCCCACCCGGGAAGACAGATACGCAGTATTTT
TRBV15	TRBJ2-7	many	TRBD1	CATSIGGSYEQYF	TGTGCCACCAGCATAGGGGGCTCTTACGAGCAGTACTTC
TRBV2	TRBJ1-3	few	NA	CASSDLLEGGSGNTIYF	TGTGCCAGCAGTGACCTATTGGAGGGGGGCTCTGGAAACACCATATATTTT
TRBV12-3/TRBV12-4	TRBJ1-4	few	NA	CASSPHEKGLFF	TGTGCCAGCAGTCCTCACGAGAAGGGGCTGTTTTTT
TRBV7-2	TRBJ2-7	few	NA	CASSLDLNRAEQYF	TGTGCCAGCAGCTTAGACCTGAATAGGGCCGAGCAGTACTTC
TRBV20-1	TRBJ2-1	few	NA	CSARGFPGSPRDEQFF	TGCAGTGCTAGAGGGTTTCCGGGGAGTCCGAGGGATGAGCAGTTCTTC
TRBV12-3/TRBV12-4	TRBJ2-3	few	TRBD2	CASTFRSGRASRADTQYF	TGTGCCAGCACTTTCAGGAGCGGGAGGGCCTCTAGAGCAGATACGCAGTATTTT
TRBV19	TRBJ1-5	few	NA	CASRYDRSPVGGSPQHF	TGTGCCAGTAGGTACGACAGGAGCCCCGTTGGCGGTTCGCCCCAGCATTTT
TRBV6-1	TRBJ1-5	few	TRBD1	CASRITGGNQPQHF	TGTGCCAGCAGGATTACAGGGGGCAATCAGCCCCAGCATTTT
TRBV25-1	TRBJ2-4	few	TRBD1	CASSEATGGSFDIQYF	TGTGCCAGCAGTGAAGCGACAGGGGGCAGTTTTGACATTCAGTACTTC
TRBV12-3/TRBV12-4	TRBJ2-1	NA	NA	CASTLSGTEYNEQFF	TGTGCCAGCACCCTTTCCGGGACGGAATACAATGAGCAGTTCTTC
TRBV7-9	TRBJ1-6	few	NA	CASSRNRVDNSPLHF	TGTGCCAGCAGCAGAAACAGGGTTGATAATTCACCCCTCCACTTT
TRBV6-1	TRBJ1-2	few	NA	CASSRTPRSYGYTF	TGTGCCAGCAGTCGGACCCCGAGGAGCTATGGCTACACCTTC
TRBV28	TRBJ2-7	few	NA	CASSLHEQYF	TGTGCCAGCAGTTTACACGAGCAGTACTTC
TRBV29-1	TRBJ2-6	few	NA	CSVEDSRTSGANVLTF	TGCAGCGTTGAGGACAGTCGAACCTCTGGGGCCAACGTCCTGACTTTC
TRBV5-1	TRBJ2-1	few	NA	CASSSGQTSHNEQFF	TGCGCCAGCAGCTCCGGACAGACATCGCACAATGAGCAGTTCTTC